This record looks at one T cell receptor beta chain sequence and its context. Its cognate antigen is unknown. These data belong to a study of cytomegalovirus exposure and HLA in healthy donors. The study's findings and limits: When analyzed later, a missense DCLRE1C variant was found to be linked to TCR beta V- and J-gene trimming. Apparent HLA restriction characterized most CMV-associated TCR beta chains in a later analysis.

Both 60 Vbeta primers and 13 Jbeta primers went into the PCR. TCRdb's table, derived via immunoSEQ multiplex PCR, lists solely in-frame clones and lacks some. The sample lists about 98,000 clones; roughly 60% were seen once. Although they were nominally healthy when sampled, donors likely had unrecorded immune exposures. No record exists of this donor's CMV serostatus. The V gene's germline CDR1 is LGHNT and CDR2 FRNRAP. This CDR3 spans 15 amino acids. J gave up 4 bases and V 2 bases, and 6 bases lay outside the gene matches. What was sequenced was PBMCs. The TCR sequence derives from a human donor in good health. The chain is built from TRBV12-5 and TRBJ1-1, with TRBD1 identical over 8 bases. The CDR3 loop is CASGLRTGRGTEAFF. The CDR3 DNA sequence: TGTGCTAGTGGTTTGAGGACAGGGAGGGGCACTGAAGCTTTCTTT.